This T cell receptor (beta chain) was identified in a study of shared clonotypes between healthy human individuals. For the study at large: Every donor yielded three CD4 naive, three CD4 memory, two CD8 naive and one CD8 memory plate.

The study separated CD4+ cells into CD45RA+ naive and CD45RA-negative memory subsets. Assay used: immunoSEQ multiplex PCR; TCRdb lists only in-frame clones, some missing. The table shows 2 million to 2.5 million clones, with under 95% occurring only once. The CDR3 runs to 13 residues. Germline V gene lookup returns CDR1 LNHDA and CDR2 SQIVND (reference sequence). Trimming took 4 bases from V and 0 from J, leaving 7 bases between them. The sequencing sample was made of naive CD4+ T cells from PBMCs. The subset: CD45RA+ positively selected. The origin of this receptor is a man aged 18 to 35 in good health. Some clones in this sample may be carry-over from other donors' samples. The chain employs TRBV19 and TRBJ2-7; unclear D gene. In DNA form, the CDR3 reads TGTGCCAGTAGTAGTCAAGTCTCCTACGAGCAGTACTTC. Amino acids: CASSSQVSYEQYF.